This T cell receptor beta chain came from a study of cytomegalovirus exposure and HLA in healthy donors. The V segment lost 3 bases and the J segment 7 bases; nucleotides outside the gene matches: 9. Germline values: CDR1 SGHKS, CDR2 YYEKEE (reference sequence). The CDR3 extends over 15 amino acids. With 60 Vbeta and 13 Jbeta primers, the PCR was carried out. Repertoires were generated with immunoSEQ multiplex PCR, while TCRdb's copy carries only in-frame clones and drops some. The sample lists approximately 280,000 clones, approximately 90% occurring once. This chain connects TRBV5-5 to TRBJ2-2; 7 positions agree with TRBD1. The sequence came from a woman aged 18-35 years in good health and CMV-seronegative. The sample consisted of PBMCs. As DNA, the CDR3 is TGTGCCAGCAGCTATCGGGACAGTAACTTCGGGGAGCTGTTTTTT. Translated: CASSYRDSNFGELFF.